This is a list of T cell receptor beta chains from one sample in a study of Graves' ophthalmopathy and Graves' hyperthyroidism. TCRdb redid the calling of the multiplex PCR reads with MiXCR, one entry per CDR3 protein. The table has some 410,000 distinct CDR3 sequences, 20% to 25% seen once. Sequenced sample: peripheral blood. Source of these receptors: a woman under 30 with stable Graves' hyperthyroidism. CDR3s include the opening cysteine and the closing phenylalanine or tryptophan. Some rows have no size entry. The others give once, few or many, or a class for an expanded clone.

v_gene	abundance	j_gene	CDR3aa
TRBV6-1	.	TRBJ2-7	CASSGERGYEQYF
TRBV27	many	TRBJ1-1	CASSLPPGTANTEAFF
TRBV7-8	.	TRBJ1-6	CASSLAGPEAALHF
TRBV2	many	TRBJ1-2	CASSGQASYGYTF
TRBV25-1	many	TRBJ2-4	CASSPNGLVNIQYF
TRBV3-1	.	TRBJ1-2	CASSQGSWDYGYTF
TRBV2	many	TRBJ2-5	CASATTRLETQYF
TRBV28	few	TRBJ2-2	CASRGGGGTGELFF
TRBV6-1	many	TRBJ2-7	CATGASSRAHLEQYF
TRBV28	.	TRBJ1-1	CASSLGTYPTEAFF
TRBV11-1	many	TRBJ2-2	CASSWGLAGEVTGELFF
TRBV11-2	few	TRBJ2-5	CASSPSGRAENF
TRBV6-2/TRBV6-3	many	TRBJ1-2	CASSYLSGWTGAFGDDGYTF
TRBV6-5	many	TRBJ1-2	CASSYRGPYGYTF
TRBV28	few	TRBJ1-1	CASITIYGGHEVPEAFF
TRBV24-1	many	TRBJ2-4	CATSGAKQGAHAKNIQYF
TRBV6-1	many	TRBJ2-7	CASRIGGDYEQYF
TRBV3-1	.	TRBJ1-3	CASSPRQGNGNTIHF
TRBV6-5	many	TRBJ2-7	CASSYGRPSRSSYEQYF
TRBV24-1	many	TRBJ2-5	CAASDRTGPGETQYF
TRBV10-3	many	TRBJ2-7	CAISGTASYEQYF
TRBV9	many	TRBJ2-7	CASSGGGASGSYEQYF
TRBV6-2/TRBV6-3	many	TRBJ2-2	CASSWGQLTGELFF
TRBV11-2	many	TRBJ2-7	CASSLEPGLASEQYF
TRBV30	many	TRBJ1-3	CAWSPGGLLDTIYF
TRBV29-1	.	TRBJ1-5	CSVGPGNSNQPQHF
TRBV5-1	few	TRBJ2-2	CASSFRAAEGELFF
TRBV6-5	many	TRBJ1-5	CASRTTGQSNQPQHF
TRBV7-2	many	TRBJ1-6	CASSLRAPPGPLHF
TRBV6-1	.	TRBJ1-2	CASSQDRIGGYTF
TRBV7-9	few	TRBJ2-7	CASSPDGGRYGQYF
TRBV7-9	.	TRBJ1-6	CASSLGGLNSPLHF
TRBV6-1	many	TRBJ2-2	CASSWISMTGELFF